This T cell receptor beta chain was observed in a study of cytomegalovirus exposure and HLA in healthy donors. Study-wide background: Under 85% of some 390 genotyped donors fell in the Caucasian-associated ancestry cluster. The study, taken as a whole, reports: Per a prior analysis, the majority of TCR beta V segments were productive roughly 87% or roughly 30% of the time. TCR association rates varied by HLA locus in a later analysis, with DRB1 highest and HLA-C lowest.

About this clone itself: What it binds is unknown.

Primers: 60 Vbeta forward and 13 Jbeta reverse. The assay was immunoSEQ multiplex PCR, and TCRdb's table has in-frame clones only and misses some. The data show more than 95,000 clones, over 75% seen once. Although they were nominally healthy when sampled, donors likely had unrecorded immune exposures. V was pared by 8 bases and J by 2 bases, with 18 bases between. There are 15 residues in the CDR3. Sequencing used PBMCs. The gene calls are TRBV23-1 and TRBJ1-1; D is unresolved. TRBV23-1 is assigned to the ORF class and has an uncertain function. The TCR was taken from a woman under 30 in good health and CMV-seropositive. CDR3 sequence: CASFHGGAANTEAFF. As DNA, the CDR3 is TGCGCCAGCTTCCACGGCGGAGCAGCTAACACTGAAGCTTTCTTT.